This is a list of T cell receptor beta chains from one sample in a study of technical replicates of blood from a few donors. Measured with immunoSEQ multiplex PCR; TCRdb has only the in-frame clones, and not every one. The sample gives fewer than 90,000 clones, 94% of which show up once; around 0.37% is in the top ten. Sequencing used T cells isolated from PBMCs. These receptors were collected from a human donor in good health. The CDR3 runs from the conserved cysteine through the conserved F or W. D genes are given only for firm matches. The size of a clone is reported for some rows only, either as once, few or many, or as a class for expanded clones.

V gene	clone size	J gene	D gene	CDR3 DNA	CDR3 protein
TRBV30	once	TRBJ1-3	TRBD1	TGTGCCTGGGGACAGGGAAGGAACACCATATATTTT	CAWGQGRNTIYF
TRBV19	NA	TRBJ1-2	NA	TGTGCCAGTGGAGAGACAGGAGGTTCCGATGGCTACACCTTC	CASGETGGSDGYTF
TRBV9	NA	TRBJ1-1	NA	TGTGCCAGCAGCGTACAGGGGAACACTGAAGCTTTCTTT	CASSVQGNTEAFF
TRBV6-5	NA	TRBJ1-3	NA	TGTGCCAGCAGTTACTCTAGCGGGACAACTGGAAACACCATATATTTT	CASSYSSGTTGNTIYF
TRBV29-1	NA	TRBJ2-7	NA	TGCAGCGTTAGTAGAGGAGGTTACGAGCAGTACTTC	CSVSRGGYEQYF
TRBV6-5	NA	TRBJ2-5	TRBD2	TGTGCCAGCAGTTATTCCGGACTAGCGGAATTGGAGACCCAGTACTTC	CASSYSGLAELETQYF
TRBV5-4	NA	TRBJ1-1	NA	TGTGCCAGCAGCTTGGCTGAGACAGCGAACACTGAAGCTTTCTTT	CASSLAETANTEAFF
TRBV9	NA	TRBJ1-2	NA	TGTGCCAGCAGCCCTCCGGGGGTTAACTATGGCTACACCTTC	CASSPPGVNYGYTF
TRBV27	NA	TRBJ2-7	NA	TGTGCCAGCAGTTTAGGCTCAATGAAAGCCTACGAGCAGTACTTC	CASSLGSMKAYEQYF
TRBV27	NA	TRBJ2-1	NA	TGTGCCAGCAGTTTACTAAGAAAGATTGTAGATGAGCAGTTCTTC	CASSLLRKIVDEQFF
TRBV6-5	NA	TRBJ2-6	NA	TGTGCCAGCCAGATGGCTGGGGCCAACGTCCTGACTTTC	CASQMAGANVLTF
TRBV5-4	NA	TRBJ2-3	NA	TGTGCCAGCAGCCGGAGGGGCGGAGGGATAGATACGCAGTATTTT	CASSRRGGGIDTQYF
TRBV28	NA	TRBJ2-7	TRBD2	TGTGCCAGCACCTTCGGGGGGAGGTCCTACGAGCAGTACTTC	CASTFGGRSYEQYF
TRBV6-5	NA	TRBJ1-1	TRBD1	TGTGCCAGCAGTTACCGACAGGGGAAGGAAGCTTTCTTT	CASSYRQGKEAFF
TRBV29-1	once	TRBJ1-2	NA	TGCAGCGTTGAAACCGAGAACTATGGCTACACCTTC	CSVETENYGYTF
TRBV27	NA	TRBJ2-7	NA	TGTGCCAGCAGTTTCGGGGGTGGGAGCTCCTACGAGCAGTACTTC	CASSFGGGSSYEQYF